This T cell receptor (beta chain) was sequenced in a study of blood T cells in healthy people across ages. Germline values: CDR1 MNHEY, CDR2 SVGEGT. CDR3 size: 14 residues. V was pared by 4 bases and J by 0 bases, with 7 bases between. This clonotype appeared a single time. The antigen remains undetermined. A J-beta primer mix and a sample-barcoded 5' primer were used in a second PCR of about 7 to 12 cycles. TCRdb redid the calling of the 5' RACE reads with MiXCR, one entry per CDR3 protein. The data show roughly 720,000 distinct CDR3 sequences, about 55% seen once. Findings of the study overall: Naive T cell percentage strongly correlated with TCR beta diversity.

This TCR came from a man older than 75 in good health. This chain joins TRBV6-2 or TRBV6-3 and TRBJ1-5; D not resolved. Sequenced material: blood. The DNA of the CDR3 is TGTGCCAGCAGTTCCCAAGTTAGCAATCAGCCCCAGCATTTT. This codes for CASSSQVSNQPQHF.